This TCR beta chain appears in the sequencing data of a study of PD-L1 blockade in urothelial cancer. The time point denotes: pretreatment peripheral blood. Sample contribution per patient ranged from 1 to 8, covering pretreatment and on-treatment. The CDR3 consists of 12 residues. Between the trimmed V and J ends, which lost 5 bases and 6 bases, there was a span of 10 bases. CDR1 MNHEY and CDR2 SVGAGI come from the germline V gene. Findings and caveats of the study: At the 3-week point, tumor-associated blood clones expanded more in durable-benefit patients. Better survival was forecast by a pretreatment blood TCR clonality below the median.

As to this clone: What it binds is unknown.

Only in-frame clones appear in the TCRdb table, and some are missing; sequencing was by immunoSEQ multiplex PCR. This sample has tens of thousands of clones, with 84% found just once. The source is a man aged 55 to 70 with urothelial cancer. The genes are TRBV6-5 and TRBJ1-1; D is undetermined. Sequencing used PBMCs, obtained around atezolizumab (anti-PD-L1) treatment. CDR3 coding DNA: TGTGCCAGCAGTACCTACAGCTCTGAAGCTTTCTTT. Residues: CASSTYSSEAFF.